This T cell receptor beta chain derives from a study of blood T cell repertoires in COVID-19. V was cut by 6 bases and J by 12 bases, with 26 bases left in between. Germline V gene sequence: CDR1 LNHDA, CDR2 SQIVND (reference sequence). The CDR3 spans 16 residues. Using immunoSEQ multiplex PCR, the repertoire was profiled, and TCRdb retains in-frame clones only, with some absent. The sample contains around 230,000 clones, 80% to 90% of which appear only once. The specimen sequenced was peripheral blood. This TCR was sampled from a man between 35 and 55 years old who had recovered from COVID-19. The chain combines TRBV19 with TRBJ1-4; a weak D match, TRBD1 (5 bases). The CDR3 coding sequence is TGTGCCAGTAGCCCGAGCCAGGGAGGGGTTTTTGGGGAACTGTTTTTT. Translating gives CASSPSQGGVFGELFF. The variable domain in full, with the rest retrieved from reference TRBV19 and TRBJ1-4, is DGGITQSPKYLFRKEGQNVTLSCEQNLNHDAMYWYRQDPGQGLRLIYYSQIVNDFQKGDIAEGYSVSREKKESFPLTVTSAQKNPTAFYLCASSPSQGGVFGELFFGSGTQLSVL.